This record looks at one T cell receptor beta chain sequence and its context. The target antigen is unknown. These data are taken from a study of T cells in localized non-small cell lung cancer. Overall study results and limits: Across samples, adjacent lung featured a median approximately 56 of the top 100 tumor clones. Greater T cell density in blood accompanied longer overall survival. Tumor samples were not multi-region, leaving intratumor heterogeneity unexcluded. The greatest T cell clonality was found in uninvolved adjacent lung (higher than in tumor).

Trimming at V came to 1 base and at J to 5 bases, leaving 2 bases not matched to a gene. The germline V gene encodes CDR1 SEHNR and CDR2 FQNEAQ (reference sequence). The CDR3 has 14 residues. Some clones are missing from TCRdb's copy, which holds only in-frame ones; the method was immunoSEQ multiplex PCR. The sample holds 20,000 to 25,000 clones, less than 90% seen once. The receptor's source is an older male donor with stage I squamous cell lung carcinoma. This sample comprised peripheral blood, obtained before any cancer treatment. V and J are TRBV7-9 and TRBJ2-1, with 7 bases lining up with TRBD2. The CDR3 DNA follows: TGTGCCAGCAGCTTAGGACTAGCTAACAATGAGCAGTTCTTC. Protein product: CASSLGLANNEQFF.